One sample yielded the 2 T cell receptor beta chains listed below, sequenced in a study of CD8+ T cells in alopecia areata. cDNA reverse transcribed from extracted RNA served as the sequencing template. Using immunoSEQ multiplex PCR, the repertoire was profiled, and TCRdb retains in-frame clones only, with some absent. Of about 200,000 clones in the sample, about three fifths are singletons; the top ten hold around 1.5%. The treatment denotes: oral pan-JAK inhibitor, 5-10 mg twice daily. Sequenced here: CD4+ T cells sorted from blood, sampled at week 4, from a patient treated with tofacitinib. These receptors originate from a human donor with alopecia areata.

The V call is TRBV5-1, the J call TRBJ2-1, with D possibly being TRBD1 or TRBD2 (5 bases each). There are 15 residues in the CDR3. Between the trimmed V and J ends, which lost 1 base and 7 bases, there was a span of 15 bases. In germline, CDR1 is SGHRS, CDR2 YFSETQ. The DNA for the CDR3 is TGCGCCAGCAGCTTGAACCCAGGGAGTGGAAATGAGCAGTTCTTC. This sequence encodes CASSLNPGSGNEQFF.

V gene TRBV7-2 combines with J gene TRBJ2-3; no clear D. The CDR3 consists of 14 residues. V dropped 1 base and J dropped 6 bases, with 11 bases sitting between them. Germline CDR1 and CDR2: SGHTA and FQGNSA. In nucleotides, the CDR3 is TGTGCCAGCAGCTTAGAGGCCACTGGCGATACGCAGTATTTT. Protein sequence: CASSLEATGDTQYF. The full variable domain, with the rest looked up from reference TRBV7-2 and TRBJ2-3, is GAGVSQSPSNKVTEKGKDVELRCDPISGHTALYWYRQSLGQGLEFLIYFQGNSAPDKSGLPSDRFSAERTGGSVSTLTIQRTQQEDSAVYLCASSLEATGDTQYFGPGTRLTVL.